This T cell receptor beta chain was identified in a study of T cell responses to AZD1222 COVID-19 vaccine. Turning to this clone: Antigen unknown.

Looked up from germline, CDR1 is MDHEN and CDR2 is SYDVKM. V gave up 6 bases and J gave up 1 base, with 12 bases separating them. The CDR3 contains 14 residues. The study's findings and limits: The study sampled repertoires only after the peak T cell response.

The protocol was immunoSEQ multiplex PCR, while the TCRdb copy is restricted to in-frame clones and leaves out a portion. The sample contains about 190,000 clones, 87% of which appear only once. The clonotype was recovered from an adult in good health. The sample was peripheral blood, taken on day 0 of MenACWY control vaccination. The rearrangement joins TRBV28 to TRBJ1-1; no clear D gene. The CDR3 nucleotides are TGTGCCAGCAGCTACCCAGATACGAACACTGAAGCTTTCTTT. Translating gives CASSYPDTNTEAFF.